This T cell receptor beta chain emerged from a study of cytomegalovirus exposure and HLA in healthy donors. General observations from the study: Most CMV-associated TCR beta chains were later found to appear HLA-restricted. Within the data, a cluster of highly shared sequence variants was likely a sequencing artifact.

Note on this clone: What it recognizes is unknown.

The PCR contained 60 Vbeta and 13 Jbeta primers. The protocol was immunoSEQ multiplex PCR, while the TCRdb copy is restricted to in-frame clones and leaves out a portion. The sample consists of 200,000 to 250,000 clones, just under 70% of them appearing once. The length of the CDR3 is 15 residues. Trimming left V 6 bases short and J 4 bases short, with 15 bases between. The germline gives CDR1 MNHEY, CDR2 SVGAGI. This chain links TRBV6-5 with TRBJ2-2, with D possibly being TRBD2 (5 bases). Specimen: PBMCs. This TCR was recovered from a man in his forties or fifties in good health and CMV-seropositive. CDR3 sequence reads: CASRLAGEGTGELFF. Here the CDR3 DNA reads TGTGCCAGCAGACTCGCTGGCGAGGGCACCGGGGAGCTGTTTTTT.